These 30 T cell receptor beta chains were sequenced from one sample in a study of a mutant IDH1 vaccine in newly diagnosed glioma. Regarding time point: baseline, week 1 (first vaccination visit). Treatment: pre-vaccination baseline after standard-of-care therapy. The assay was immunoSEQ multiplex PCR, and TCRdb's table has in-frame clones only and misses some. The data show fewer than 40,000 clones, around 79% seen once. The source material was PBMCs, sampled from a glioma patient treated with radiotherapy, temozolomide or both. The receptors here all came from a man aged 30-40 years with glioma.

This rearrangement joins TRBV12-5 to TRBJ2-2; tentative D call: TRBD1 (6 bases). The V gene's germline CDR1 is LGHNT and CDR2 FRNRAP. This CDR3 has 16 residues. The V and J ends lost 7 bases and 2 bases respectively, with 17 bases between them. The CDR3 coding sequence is TGTGCTAGTGCCAAGACAGGACTCGTCAACACCGGGGAGCTGTTTTTT. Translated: CASAKTGLVNTGELFF.

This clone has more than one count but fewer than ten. The CDR3 DNA follows: TGTGCCAGCAGTTTATTTCGGGGGGGCACCACTGAAGCTTTCTTT. Encoded protein: CASSLFRGGTTEAFF. V usage is TRBV27 and J usage is TRBJ1-1; the D gene is possibly TRBD1 (6 bases). The CDR3 consists of 15 residues. Germline CDR1 reads MNHEY; CDR2 reads SMNVEV (reference sequence). Trimming removed 1 base from V and 4 bases from J, with 13 bases in between.

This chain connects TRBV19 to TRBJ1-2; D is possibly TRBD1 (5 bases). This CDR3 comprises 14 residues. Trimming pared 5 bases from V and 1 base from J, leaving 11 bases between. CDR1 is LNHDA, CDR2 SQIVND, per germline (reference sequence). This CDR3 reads CASSWQGFNYGYTF. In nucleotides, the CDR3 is TGTGCCAGTAGTTGGCAGGGTTTTAACTATGGCTACACCTTC.

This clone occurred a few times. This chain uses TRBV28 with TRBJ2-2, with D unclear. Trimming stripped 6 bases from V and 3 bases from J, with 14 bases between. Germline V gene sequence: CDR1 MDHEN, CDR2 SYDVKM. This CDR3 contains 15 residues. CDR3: CASRYYRHDTGELFF. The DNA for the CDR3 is TGTGCCAGCAGGTACTACCGACACGACACCGGGGAGCTGTTTTTT.

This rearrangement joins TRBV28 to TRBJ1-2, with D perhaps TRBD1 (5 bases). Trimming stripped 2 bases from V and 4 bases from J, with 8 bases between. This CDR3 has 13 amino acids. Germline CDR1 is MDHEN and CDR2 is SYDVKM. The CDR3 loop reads CASSLRQSYGYTF. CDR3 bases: TGTGCCAGCAGTTTACGACAGTCCTATGGCTACACCTTC.

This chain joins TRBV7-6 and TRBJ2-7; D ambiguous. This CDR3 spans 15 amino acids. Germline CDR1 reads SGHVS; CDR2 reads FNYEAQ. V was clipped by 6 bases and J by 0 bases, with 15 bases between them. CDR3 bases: TGTGCCAGCAGGCGTTCCCCGGGCAACTCCTACGAGCAGTACTTC. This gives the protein CASRRSPGNSYEQYF.

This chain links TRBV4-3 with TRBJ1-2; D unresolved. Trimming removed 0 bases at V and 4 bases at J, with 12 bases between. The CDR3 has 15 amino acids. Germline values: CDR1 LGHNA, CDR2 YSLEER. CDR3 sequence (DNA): TGCGCCAGCAGCCAAGATTGGCAGCAAGGCTATGGCTACACCTTC. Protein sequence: CASSQDWQQGYGYTF.

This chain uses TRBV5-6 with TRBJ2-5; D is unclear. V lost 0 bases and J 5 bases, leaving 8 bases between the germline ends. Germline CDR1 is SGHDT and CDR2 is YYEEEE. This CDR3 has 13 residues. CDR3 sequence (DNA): TGTGCCAGCAGCTTGGGGGTGGGGGAGACCCAGTACTTC. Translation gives CASSLGVGETQYF.

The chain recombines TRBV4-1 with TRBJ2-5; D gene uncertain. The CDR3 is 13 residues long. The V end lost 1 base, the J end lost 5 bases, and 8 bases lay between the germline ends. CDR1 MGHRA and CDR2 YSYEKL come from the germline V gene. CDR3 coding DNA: TGCGCCAGCAGCCAAGGACTTGAGGAGACCCAGTACTTC. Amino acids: CASSQGLEETQYF.

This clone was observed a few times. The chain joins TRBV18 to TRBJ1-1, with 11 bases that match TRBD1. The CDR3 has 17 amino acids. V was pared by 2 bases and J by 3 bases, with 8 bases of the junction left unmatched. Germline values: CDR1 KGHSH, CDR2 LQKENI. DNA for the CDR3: TGTGCCAGCTCACCATGGACAGGGGGCCTCTCGGACACTGAAGCTTTCTTT. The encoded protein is CASSPWTGGLSDTEAFF.

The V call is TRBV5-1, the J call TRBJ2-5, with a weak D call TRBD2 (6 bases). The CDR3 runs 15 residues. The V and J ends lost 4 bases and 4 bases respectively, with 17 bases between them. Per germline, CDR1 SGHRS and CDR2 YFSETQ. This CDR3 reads CASSPQPGVAETQYF. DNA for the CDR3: TGCGCCAGCAGCCCCCAGCCGGGGGTGGCAGAGACCCAGTACTTC.

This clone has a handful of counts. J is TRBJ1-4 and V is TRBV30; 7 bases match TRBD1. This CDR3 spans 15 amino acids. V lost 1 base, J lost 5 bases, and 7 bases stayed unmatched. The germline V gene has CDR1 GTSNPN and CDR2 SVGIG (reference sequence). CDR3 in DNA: TGTGCCTGGAGTGCCCGACAGGGCATGAATGAAAAACTGTTTTTT. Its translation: CAWSARQGMNEKLFF.

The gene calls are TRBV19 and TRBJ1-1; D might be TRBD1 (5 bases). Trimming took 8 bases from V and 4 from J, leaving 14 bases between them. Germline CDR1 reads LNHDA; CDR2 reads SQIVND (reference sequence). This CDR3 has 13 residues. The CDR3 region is CASSRERGTEAFF. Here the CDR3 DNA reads TGTGCCAGTTCCCGGGAGAGGGGCACTGAAGCTTTCTTT.

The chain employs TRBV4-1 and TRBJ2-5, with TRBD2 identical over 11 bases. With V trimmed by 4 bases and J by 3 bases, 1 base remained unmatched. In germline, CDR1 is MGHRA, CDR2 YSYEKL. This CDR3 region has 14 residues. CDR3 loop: CASSLGLAEETQYF. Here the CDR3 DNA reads TGCGCCAGCAGCCTGGGACTAGCGGAAGAGACCCAGTACTTC.

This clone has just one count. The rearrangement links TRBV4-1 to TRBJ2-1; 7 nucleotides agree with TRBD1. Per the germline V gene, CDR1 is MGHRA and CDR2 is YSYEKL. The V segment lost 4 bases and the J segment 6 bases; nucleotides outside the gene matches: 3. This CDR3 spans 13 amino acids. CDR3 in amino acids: CASSLYRGNEQFF. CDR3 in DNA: TGCGCCAGCAGCCTTTACAGGGGCAATGAGCAGTTCTTC.

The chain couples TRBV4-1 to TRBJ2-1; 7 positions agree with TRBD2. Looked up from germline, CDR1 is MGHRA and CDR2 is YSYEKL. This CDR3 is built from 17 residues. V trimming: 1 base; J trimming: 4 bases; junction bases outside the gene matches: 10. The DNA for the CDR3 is TGCGCCAGCAGCCAAGGGGCTCGGGGGGTGATTTACAATGAGCAGTTCTTC. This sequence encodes CASSQGARGVIYNEQFF.

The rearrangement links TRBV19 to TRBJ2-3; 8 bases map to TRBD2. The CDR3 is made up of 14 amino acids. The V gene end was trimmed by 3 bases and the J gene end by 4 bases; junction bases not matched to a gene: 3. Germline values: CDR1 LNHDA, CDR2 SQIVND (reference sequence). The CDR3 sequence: CASSIVGRADTQYF. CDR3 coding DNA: TGTGCCAGTAGTATTGTCGGGAGGGCAGATACGCAGTATTTT.

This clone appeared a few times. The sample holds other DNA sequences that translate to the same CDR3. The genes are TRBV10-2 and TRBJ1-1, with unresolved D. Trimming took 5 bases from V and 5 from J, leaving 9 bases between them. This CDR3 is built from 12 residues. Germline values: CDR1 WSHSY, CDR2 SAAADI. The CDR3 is CASSYRGTEAFF. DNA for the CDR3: TGCGCCAGCAGTTACAGAGGGACTGAAGCTTTCTTT.

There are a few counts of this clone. The DNA for the CDR3 is TGTGCCAGCAGCTTAAGTTTTCTCGGGGCCTCGGGCACTGAAGCTTTCTTT. This encodes CASSLSFLGASGTEAFF. The V call is TRBV7-2, the J call TRBJ1-1, with D maybe TRBD1 (5 bases). Trimming took off 2 bases at V and 4 bases at J, with 20 bases between the two ends. Germline V gene sequence: CDR1 SGHTA, CDR2 FQGNSA. The CDR3 is 17 residues long.

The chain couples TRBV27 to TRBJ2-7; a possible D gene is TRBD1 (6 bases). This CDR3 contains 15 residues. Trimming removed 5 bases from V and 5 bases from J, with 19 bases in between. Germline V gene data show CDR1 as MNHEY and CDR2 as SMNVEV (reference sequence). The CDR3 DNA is TGTGCCAGCAGTCCGCAGGGGACCCCTCCCGACGAGCAGTACTTC. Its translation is CASSPQGTPPDEQYF.

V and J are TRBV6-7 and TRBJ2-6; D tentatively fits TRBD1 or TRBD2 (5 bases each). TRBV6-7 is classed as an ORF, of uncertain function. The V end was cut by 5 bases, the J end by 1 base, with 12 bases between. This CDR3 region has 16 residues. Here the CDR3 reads CASSPGRYSGANVLTF. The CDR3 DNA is TGTGCCAGCAGTCCGGGACGGTATTCTGGGGCCAACGTCCTGACTTTC.

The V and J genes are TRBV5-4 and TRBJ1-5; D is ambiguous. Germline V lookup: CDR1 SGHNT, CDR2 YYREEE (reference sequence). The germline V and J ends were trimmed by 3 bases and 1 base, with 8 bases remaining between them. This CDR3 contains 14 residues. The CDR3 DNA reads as TGTGCCAGCAGCTCCGGCATCAGCAATCAGCCCCAGCATTTT. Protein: CASSSGISNQPQHF.

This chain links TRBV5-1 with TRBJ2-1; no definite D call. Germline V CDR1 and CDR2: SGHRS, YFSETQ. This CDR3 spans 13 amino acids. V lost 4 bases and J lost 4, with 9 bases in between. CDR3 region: CASSQSRYNEQFF. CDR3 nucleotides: TGCGCCAGCAGCCAAAGTCGGTACAATGAGCAGTTCTTC.

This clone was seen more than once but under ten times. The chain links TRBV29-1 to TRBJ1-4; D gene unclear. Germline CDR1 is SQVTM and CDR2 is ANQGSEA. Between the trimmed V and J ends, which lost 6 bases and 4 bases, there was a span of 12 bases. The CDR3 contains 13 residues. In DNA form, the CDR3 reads TGCAGCGTCGAGACCGGATTTAATGAAAAACTGTTTTTT. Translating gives CSVETGFNEKLFF.

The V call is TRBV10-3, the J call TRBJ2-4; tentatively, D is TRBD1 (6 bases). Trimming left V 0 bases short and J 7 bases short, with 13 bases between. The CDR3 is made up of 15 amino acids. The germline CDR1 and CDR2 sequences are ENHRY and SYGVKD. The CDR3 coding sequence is TGTGCCATCAGTGAGTCGTCAGGGGCTAGGAACATTCAGTACTTC. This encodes CAISESSGARNIQYF.

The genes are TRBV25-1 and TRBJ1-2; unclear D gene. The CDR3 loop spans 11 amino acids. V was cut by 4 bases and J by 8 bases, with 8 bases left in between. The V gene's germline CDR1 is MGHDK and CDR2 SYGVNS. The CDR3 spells CASSGGLGYTF. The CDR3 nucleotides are TGTGCCAGCAGTGGAGGGTTAGGCTACACCTTC.

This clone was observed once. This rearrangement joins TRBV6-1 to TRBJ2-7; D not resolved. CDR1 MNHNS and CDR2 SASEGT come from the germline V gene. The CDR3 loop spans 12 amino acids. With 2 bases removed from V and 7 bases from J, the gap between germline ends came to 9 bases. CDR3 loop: CASSEYLGEQYF. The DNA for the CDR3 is TGTGCCAGCAGTGAATATTTAGGGGAGCAGTACTTC.

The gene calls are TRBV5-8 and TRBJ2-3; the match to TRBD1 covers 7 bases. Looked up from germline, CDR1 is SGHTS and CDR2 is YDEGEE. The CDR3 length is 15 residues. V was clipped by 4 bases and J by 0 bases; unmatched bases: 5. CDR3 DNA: TGTGCCAGCAGCACCGACAGGGCAAGCACAGATACGCAGTATTTT. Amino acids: CASSTDRASTDTQYF. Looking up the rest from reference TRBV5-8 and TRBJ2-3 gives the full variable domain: EAGVTQSPTHLIKTRGQQATLRCSPISGHTSVYWYQQALGLGLQFLLWYDEGEERNRGNFPPRFSGRQFPNYSSELNVNALELEDSALYLCASSTDRASTDTQYFGPGTRLTVL.

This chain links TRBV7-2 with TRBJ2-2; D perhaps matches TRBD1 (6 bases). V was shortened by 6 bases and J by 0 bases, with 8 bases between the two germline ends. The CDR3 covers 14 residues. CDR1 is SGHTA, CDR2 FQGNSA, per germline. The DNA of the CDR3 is TGTGCCAGCAGACGGGACACGAACACCGGGGAGCTGTTTTTT. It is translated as CASRRDTNTGELFF.

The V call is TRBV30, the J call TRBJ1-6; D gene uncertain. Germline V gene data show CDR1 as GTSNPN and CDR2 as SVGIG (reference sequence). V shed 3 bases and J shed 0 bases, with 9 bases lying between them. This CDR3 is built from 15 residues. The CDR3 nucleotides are TGTGCCTGGAGATATTCTTACTCCTATAATTCACCCCTCCACTTT. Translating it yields CAWRYSYSYNSPLHF.